The 23 T cell receptor beta chains below come from one sample, sequenced in a study of shared clonotypes between healthy human individuals. Terminally differentiated effector memory CD45RA+ cells were excluded by CCR7 positive selection of CD45RO-negative cells. Produced via immunoSEQ multiplex PCR; TCRdb's table is partial and in-frame only. This table holds about 2.2 million clones, around 93% found once. The sequenced sample was naive CD8+ T cells from PBMCs. Receptors were obtained from a man aged 18 to 35 in good health. Some clones in this sample may be carry-over from other donors' samples.

To note about this clone: This sample also contains other DNA sequences that code for the same CDR3. This sequence joins TRBV11-2 and TRBJ2-7, with D uncertain. This CDR3 has 13 residues. Trimming pared 0 bases from V and 3 bases from J, leaving 6 bases between. Germline CDR1 SGHAT, CDR2 FQNNGV. CDR3 DNA sequence: TGTGCCAGCAGCTTAGAGGCCGACTACGAGCAGTACTTC. This codes for CASSLEADYEQYF.

The gene calls are TRBV6-5 and TRBJ2-1, with TRBD2 matching 8 bases. This CDR3 is 15 amino acids long. CDR1 MNHEY and CDR2 SVGAGI come from the germline V gene. Trimming at V came to 6 bases and at J to 5 bases, leaving 9 bases not matched to a gene. The CDR3 protein is CASRSREGPHNEQFF. The CDR3 DNA sequence: TGTGCCAGCAGGTCACGGGAGGGCCCCCACAATGAGCAGTTCTTC.

The chain carries TRBV25-1 and TRBJ2-3; D gene uncertain. Between the trimmed V and J ends, which lost 9 bases and 4 bases, there was a span of 8 bases. CDR1 is MGHDK and CDR2 is SYGVNS in the germline V gene. The CDR3 has 11 amino acids. Here the CDR3 DNA reads TGTGCCAGTGGCGTGTCAGATACGCAGTATTTT. Its protein product is CASGVSDTQYF.

V gene TRBV11-1 combines with J gene TRBJ2-7; D is possibly TRBD2 (7 bases). V gave up 5 bases and J gave up 1 base, with 18 bases separating them. In germline, CDR1 is SGHAT, CDR2 FQDESV (reference sequence). This CDR3 region has 16 residues. The CDR3, as DNA: TGTGCCAGCAGCCGTGTACCGGGGGGCTTGTCCTACGAGCAGTACTTC. The encoded protein is CASSRVPGGLSYEQYF. Full variable domain (rest looked up from reference TRBV11-1 and TRBJ2-7): EAEVAQSPRYKITEKSQAVAFWCDPISGHATLYWYRQILGQGPELLVQFQDESVVDDSQLPKDRFSAERLKGVDSTLKIQPAELGDSAMYLCASSRVPGGLSYEQYFGPGTRLTVT.

The chain uses TRBV6-5 and TRBJ1-5; TRBD1 might be the D (6 bases). From germline, CDR1 is MNHEY and CDR2 SVGAGI. The CDR3 totals 14 residues. V was pared by 5 bases and J by 2 bases, with 10 bases between. The CDR3 DNA follows: TGTGCCAGCAGTATTCGACAGGGCAATCAGCCCCAGCATTTT. Amino acid sequence: CASSIRQGNQPQHF.

As DNA, the CDR3 is TGTGCCAGCAGTTTAAGGCATTTAGGCACCGGGGAGCTGTTTTTT. Its protein is CASSLRHLGTGELFF. This chain uses TRBV27 with TRBJ2-2; D is ambiguous. V shed 2 bases and J shed 4 bases, with 11 bases lying between them. CDR1 MNHEY and CDR2 SMNVEV come from the germline V gene (reference sequence). The CDR3 contains 15 residues.

The CDR3 nucleotides read TGCGCCAGCAGGCTTGGTGGTACCGGGGAGCTGTTTTTT. It codes for CASRLGGTGELFF. The V call is TRBV5-1, the J call TRBJ2-2, with unresolved D. V lost 5 bases and J 5 bases, leaving 10 bases between the germline ends. The CDR3 loop spans 13 amino acids. In germline, CDR1 is SGHRS, CDR2 YFSETQ.

The V gene is TRBV5-4, the J gene TRBJ1-1; 7 positions match TRBD1. Germline CDR1 reads SGHNT; CDR2 reads YYREEE (reference sequence). Trimming at V came to 0 bases and at J to 6 bases, leaving 5 bases not matched to a gene. This CDR3 contains 14 residues. In nucleotides, the CDR3 is TGTGCCAGCAGCTTGGGTGACAGGGCTCCTGAAGCTTTCTTT. Its translation is CASSLGDRAPEAFF. Drawing the rest from reference TRBV5-4 and TRBJ1-1, the complete variable domain is ETGVTQSPTHLIKTRGQQVTLRCSSQSGHNTVSWYQQALGQGPQFIFQYYREEENGRGNFPPRFSGLQFPNYSSELNVNALELDDSALYLCASSLGDRAPEAFFGQGTRLTVV.

As regards this clone: The same CDR3 also results from other DNA sequences found in this sample. The V gene is TRBV7-3, the J gene TRBJ1-3; 10 bases are shared with TRBD1. The V gene's germline CDR1 is SGHTA and CDR2 FQGTGA. Trimming removed 5 bases from V and 2 bases from J; junction bases left unmatched: 3. The CDR3 is 15 residues long. The CDR3 is CASSLDRGPGNTIYF. CDR3 DNA: TGTGCCAGCAGCCTTGACAGGGGGCCTGGAAACACCATATATTTT.

The genes are TRBV9 and TRBJ2-1; 8 nucleotides agree with TRBD2. J was trimmed by 6 bases and V by 6 bases; bases with no gene match: 5. CDR3 size: 13 residues. The germline V gene encodes CDR1 SGDLS and CDR2 YYNGEE. The CDR3 DNA follows: TGTGCCAGCAACCCGGGAGGGGGCAATGAGCAGTTCTTC. Its translation is CASNPGGGNEQFF.

The chain recombines TRBV7-6 with TRBJ2-5; TRBD2 aligns across 13 bases. Germline values: CDR1 SGHVS, CDR2 FNYEAQ. The CDR3 is made up of 19 amino acids. J lost 3 bases, V lost 1 base, and 11 bases had no gene match. CDR3 DNA: TGTGCCAGCAGCTTAGTTGTCCCAGGACTAGCGGGGGCAAAAGAGACCCAGTACTTC. Its protein product is CASSLVVPGLAGAKETQYF.

J is TRBJ1-5 and V is TRBV27; weak D call: TRBD1 (5 bases). Trimming stripped 1 base from V and 3 bases from J, with 10 bases between. Germline loops: CDR1 MNHEY, CDR2 SMNVEV (reference sequence). This CDR3 is 15 amino acids long. The CDR3 sequence is CASSLFPGVNQPQHF. The DNA for the CDR3 is TGTGCCAGCAGTTTATTCCCGGGGGTCAATCAGCCCCAGCATTTT.

V and J are TRBV4-1 and TRBJ2-5, with 8 bases matching TRBD1. The germline V gene has CDR1 MGHRA and CDR2 YSYEKL. Germline trimming cut 0 bases from V and 5 bases from J; bases unmatched to any gene: 5. CDR3 length: 15 amino acids. For the CDR3, the DNA is TGCGCCAGCAGCCAAGATGGGAGACAGGGGGAGACCCAGTACTTC. This sequence encodes CASSQDGRQGETQYF.

The rearrangement links TRBV11-2 to TRBJ1-2; 8 bases fit TRBD1. Trimming took 5 bases from V and 7 from J; bases not matched to a gene: 9. CDR3 length: 14 amino acids. Germline values: CDR1 SGHAT, CDR2 FQNNGV. The CDR3 is CASSPPAGGRGYTF. For the CDR3, the DNA is TGTGCCAGCAGCCCCCCGGCAGGGGGCCGTGGCTACACCTTC.

The gene calls are TRBV9 and TRBJ1-2, with a possible D match to TRBD1 (6 bases). Germline V CDR1 and CDR2: SGDLS, YYNGEE. The germline V and J ends were trimmed by 4 bases and 8 bases, with 21 bases remaining between them. The CDR3 length is 15 residues. CDR3 sequence reads: CASSPGWGGARGYTF. In nucleotides, the CDR3 is TGTGCCAGCAGCCCTGGCTGGGGGGGCGCGCGGGGCTACACCTTC.

With regard to this clone: This sample includes further DNA sequences coding for the same CDR3. This CDR3 reads CSVSEAFF. Here the CDR3 DNA reads TGCAGCGTTTCTGAAGCTTTCTTT. V and J are TRBV29-1 and TRBJ1-1; D is ambiguous. The CDR3 totals 8 residues. V lost 5 bases and J lost 6, with 1 base in between. CDR1 is SQVTM, CDR2 ANQGSEA, per germline.

The CDR3 reads CASSSGTTTRDEQFF. CDR3 in DNA: TGTGCCAGCAGCTCCGGGACTACTACTCGGGATGAGCAGTTCTTC. J is TRBJ2-1 and V is TRBV7-6; 7 bases align to TRBD2. The length of the CDR3 is 15 residues. Germline V gene sequence: CDR1 SGHVS, CDR2 FNYEAQ. V dropped 4 bases and J dropped 8; count of bases not matched to a gene: 11.

This sequence joins TRBV6-1 and TRBJ1-2, with D maybe TRBD1 (6 bases). CDR3 length: 13 residues. With 1 base removed from V and 8 bases from J, the gap between germline ends came to 11 bases. The germline CDR1 and CDR2 sequences are MNHNS and SASEGT. Here the CDR3 DNA reads TGTGCCAGCAGTGAAGGGGGACACCAAGGCTACACCTTC. Translating it yields CASSEGGHQGYTF.

Notes on this clone: The sample holds other DNA sequences that translate to the same CDR3. The V call is TRBV9, the J call TRBJ2-7; D is ambiguous. CDR3 length: 13 amino acids. The germline V and J ends were trimmed by 4 bases and 2 bases, with 10 bases remaining between them. Germline V CDR1 and CDR2: SGDLS, YYNGEE. The CDR3 spells CASSPPYTYEQYF. The CDR3 DNA is TGTGCCAGCAGCCCACCGTACACCTACGAGCAGTACTTC. Filled out from reference TRBV9 and TRBJ2-7, the complete variable domain reads DSGVTQTPKHLITATGQRVTLRCSPRSGDLSVYWYQQSLDQGLQFLIQYYNGEERAKGNILERFSAQQFPDLHSELNLSSLELGDSALYFCASSPPYTYEQYFGPGTRLTVT.

The chain is built from TRBV27 and TRBJ2-3; D remains ambiguous. Trimming cost V 0 bases and J 2 bases, with 6 bases left between them. Germline CDR1 is MNHEY and CDR2 is SMNVEV (reference sequence). The CDR3 runs 14 residues. CDR3 bases: TGTGCCAGCAGTTTATCAGCAATCACAGATACGCAGTATTTT. Protein product: CASSLSAITDTQYF.

The rearrangement uses TRBV14 and TRBJ1-3, with no clear D. Germline V gives CDR1 SGHDN, CDR2 FVKESK. This CDR3 contains 13 residues. V was shortened by 0 bases and J by 9 bases, with 9 bases between the two germline ends. This CDR3 is CASSQDPGSTIYF. CDR3 coding DNA: TGTGCCAGCAGCCAAGATCCCGGTTCCACCATATATTTT. Drawing the rest from reference TRBV14 and TRBJ1-3, the complete variable domain is EAGVTQFPSHSVIEKGQTVTLRCDPISGHDNLYWYRRVMGKEIKFLLHFVKESKQDESGMPNNRFLAERTGGTYSTLKVQPAELEDSGVYFCASSQDPGSTIYFGEGSWLTVV.

V and J are TRBV28 and TRBJ1-2, with 7 bases identical to TRBD1. Germline values: CDR1 MDHEN, CDR2 SYDVKM. V shed 5 bases and J 8 bases; nucleotides not matched to a gene: 8. The CDR3 sequence is 13 residues long. CDR3 sequence reads: CASSPGGGSGYTF. The CDR3, as DNA: TGTGCCAGCAGTCCAGGGGGAGGGTCGGGCTACACCTTC.

The rearrangement joins TRBV19 to TRBJ2-7; the D gene could be TRBD1 or TRBD2 (5 bases each). The CDR3 spans 15 residues. Germline-derived CDR1 and CDR2 are LNHDA and SQIVND (reference sequence). V was shortened by 9 bases and J by 1 base, with 19 bases between the two germline ends. This CDR3 reads CASSPIGGDSYEQYF. CDR3 coding DNA: TGTGCCAGCAGCCCCATTGGGGGAGATTCCTACGAGCAGTACTTC.